This entry lists 22 T cell receptor beta chains sequenced from one sample in a study of cytomegalovirus exposure and HLA in healthy donors. Measured with immunoSEQ multiplex PCR; TCRdb has only the in-frame clones, and not every one. The table includes over 130,000 clones, around 87% detected once. Sequenced: PBMCs. All receptors come from a man younger than 30 in good health and CMV-seropositive.

The J gene is TRBJ2-5, the V gene TRBV9, with TRBD1 identical over 11 bases. The CDR3 runs 15 residues. CDR1 is SGDLS, CDR2 YYNGEE, per germline. V was clipped by 2 bases and J by 6 bases; unmatched bases: 6. The CDR3 sequence: CASSVGQGAQQTQYF. The CDR3 DNA follows: TGTGCCAGCAGCGTTGGACAGGGGGCTCAACAGACCCAGTACTTC.

The chain couples TRBV6-1 to TRBJ1-5; D possibly corresponds to TRBD1 (5 bases). Germline loops: CDR1 MNHNS, CDR2 SASEGT. Trimming left V 3 bases short and J 5 bases short, with 17 bases between. The CDR3 loop spans 16 amino acids. CDR3 in amino acids: CASSDPGPGTYQPQHF. CDR3 DNA sequence: TGTGCCAGCAGTGACCCCGGCCCGGGGACTTATCAGCCCCAGCATTTT.

The chain uses TRBV19 and TRBJ2-1, with 7 bases that match TRBD2. Germline loops: CDR1 LNHDA, CDR2 SQIVND (reference sequence). The CDR3 loop spans 17 amino acids. V lost 1 base to trimming and J lost 3 bases; unmatched junction nucleotides: 9. The CDR3 here is CASSIGAGRDFYNEQFF. CDR3 coding DNA: TGTGCCAGTAGTATAGGGGCGGGGAGGGACTTCTACAATGAGCAGTTCTTC.

The chain employs TRBV27 and TRBJ2-5; 8 bases map to TRBD1. V lost 5 bases to trimming and J lost 7 bases; unmatched junction nucleotides: 18. CDR1 and CDR2 from the germline V gene are MNHEY and SMNVEV (reference sequence). This CDR3 has 17 amino acids. The CDR3 loop is CASSLGQGYPGSRTQYF. The CDR3 bases are TGTGCCAGCAGTCTTGGACAGGGATACCCAGGGAGTCGGACCCAGTACTTC.

The V and J genes are TRBV29-1 and TRBJ1-2; D not certain. The CDR3 contains 13 residues. Germline-derived CDR1 and CDR2 are SQVTM and ANQGSEA. V was trimmed by 4 bases and J by 0 bases, leaving 9 bases between them. The CDR3 here is CSVGHQANYGYTF. In DNA form, the CDR3 reads TGCAGCGTTGGGCACCAGGCTAACTATGGCTACACCTTC. Full variable domain (remainder filled in from reference TRBV29-1 and TRBJ1-2): SAVISQKPSRDICQRGTSLTIQCQVDSQVTMMFWYRQQPGQSLTLIATANQGSEATYESGFVIDKFPISRPNLTFSTLTVSNMSPEDSSIYLCSVGHQANYGYTFGSGTRLTVV.

The V call is TRBV5-8, the J call TRBJ1-1; D is possibly TRBD1 (5 bases). CDR1 and CDR2 from the germline V gene are SGHTS and YDEGEE. Between the trimmed V and J ends, which lost 6 bases and 0 bases, there was a span of 15 bases. The CDR3 runs to 15 residues. CDR3: CASTFQGRVNTEAFF. The CDR3 bases are TGTGCCAGCACCTTCCAGGGCAGGGTGAACACTGAAGCTTTCTTT.

The chain links TRBV18 to TRBJ1-6; D is perhaps TRBD1 (5 bases). From germline, CDR1 is KGHSH and CDR2 LQKENI. The CDR3 extends over 15 amino acids. The germline V and J ends were trimmed by 6 bases and 10 bases, with 19 bases remaining between them. The CDR3 DNA follows: TGTGCCAGCTCGCCCGAATCAAAGGGACTCTCACCCCTCCACTTT. Translating gives CASSPESKGLSPLHF.

The rearrangement joins TRBV10-3 to TRBJ1-2; TRBD1 agrees at 7 bases. This CDR3 has 14 amino acids. The V and J ends lost 11 bases and 4 bases, in that order; junction bases with no gene match: 13. CDR1 ENHRY and CDR2 SYGVKD come from the germline V gene. The CDR3: CALGGQGETYGYTF. The DNA for the CDR3 is TGTGCCTTAGGGGGGCAGGGGGAGACCTATGGCTACACCTTC.

The chain couples TRBV18 to TRBJ2-5; D unclear. V shed 4 bases and J shed 1 base, with 7 bases lying between them. This CDR3 region has 13 residues. Germline-derived CDR1 and CDR2 are KGHSH and LQKENI. The CDR3 loop reads CASSRQVQETQYF. In DNA, the CDR3 is TGTGCCAGCTCACGGCAGGTCCAAGAGACCCAGTACTTC.

In this sample, this clone turned up once. This chain connects TRBV7-6 to TRBJ1-1; D gene ambiguous. The CDR3 is 15 residues long. In germline, CDR1 is SGHVS, CDR2 FNYEAQ. The germline V and J ends were trimmed by 3 bases and 3 bases, with 14 bases remaining between them. The CDR3 nucleotides are TGTGCCAGCAGCTTTACTGATACGATAGACACTGAAGCTTTCTTT. It is translated as CASSFTDTIDTEAFF.

The rearrangement links TRBV5-4 to TRBJ2-5, with TRBD1 identical over 8 bases. This CDR3 spans 15 amino acids. V lost 5 bases and J lost 0; bases outside the gene matches: 6. Germline V gene data show CDR1 as SGHNT and CDR2 as YYREEE (reference sequence). The CDR3 loop is CASSLTGGDQETQYF. The CDR3 DNA reads as TGTGCCAGCAGTTTAACAGGGGGAGACCAAGAGACCCAGTACTTC.

With respect to this clone: At one end the junction does not follow the germline gene, possibly because of a read error. The chain links TRBV7-7 to TRBJ2-3; a possible D gene is TRBD2 (6 bases). This CDR3 region has 11 residues. CDR1 and CDR2 (germline): SSHAT, FNYEAQ (reference sequence). DNA for the CDR3: TGTGCTAGCAGTCAGGGAGGTACGCAGTATTTT. Protein product: CASSQGGTQYF.

The V call is TRBV11-2, the J call TRBJ1-1; D ambiguous. The germline gives CDR1 SGHAT, CDR2 FQNNGV. The CDR3 consists of 13 residues. V gave up 6 bases and J gave up 8 bases, with 16 bases separating them. The CDR3 nucleotides are TGTGCCAGCAGTTTAAGGACCAGCGGAGAAGCTTTCTTT. This sequence encodes CASSLRTSGEAFF.

The chain carries TRBV5-1 and TRBJ2-5; 7 bases are shared with TRBD1. Germline V gene sequence: CDR1 SGHRS, CDR2 YFSETQ. After removal of 2 bases from V and 7 bases from J, the junction contained 11 bases not matched to a gene. This CDR3 comprises 15 residues. CDR3 DNA: TGCGCCAGCAGCTTATACCAGGGGGTCGGTGGGACCCAGTACTTC. Translation: CASSLYQGVGGTQYF.

The chain links TRBV14 to TRBJ2-7; possibly TRBD1 for D (5 bases). Trimming cost V 0 bases and J 3 bases, with 12 bases left between them. Germline values: CDR1 SGHDN, CDR2 FVKESK. The CDR3 loop spans 15 amino acids. The CDR3 region has the DNA TGTGCCAGCAGCCAAGACGAGACAGTCGACTACGAGCAGTACTTC. Translated: CASSQDETVDYEQYF.

This chain connects TRBV5-8 to TRBJ1-3; D might be TRBD1 (6 bases). Between the trimmed V and J ends, which lost 1 base and 0 bases, there was a span of 11 bases. Germline V gene sequence: CDR1 SGHTS, CDR2 YDEGEE. The CDR3 spans 16 residues. The CDR3 DNA follows: TGTGCCAGCAGCTTGACAGGGTTAGACTCTGGAAACACCATATATTTT. Translating gives CASSLTGLDSGNTIYF.

The genes are TRBV9 and TRBJ2-7; 7 positions agree with TRBD1. Germline assignment: CDR1 SGDLS and CDR2 YYNGEE. The ends lost 0 bases at V and 3 bases at J; junction bases unmatched: 3. The CDR3 has 14 residues. The CDR3 DNA follows: TGTGCCAGCAGCGTAGATGACAGGGACTACGAGCAGTACTTC. It codes for CASSVDDRDYEQYF.

J is TRBJ2-4 and V is TRBV29-1; 11 nucleotides match TRBD1. The CDR3 length is 15 residues. The V segment lost 7 bases and the J segment 7 bases; nucleotides outside the gene matches: 12. CDR1 and CDR2 from the germline V gene are SQVTM and ANQGSEA. CDR3 sequence (DNA): TGCAGCGCCACCAAGGCCGGGACAGGGGGTAACATTCAGTACTTC. This translates into CSATKAGTGGNIQYF. The full variable domain, in which reference TRBV29-1 and TRBJ2-4 provide the parts outside the CDR3, is SAVISQKPSRDICQRGTSLTIQCQVDSQVTMMFWYRQQPGQSLTLIATANQGSEATYESGFVIDKFPISRPNLTFSTLTVSNMSPEDSSIYLCSATKAGTGGNIQYFGAGTRLSVL.

The genes are TRBV5-8 and TRBJ1-3; D unresolved. Trimming left V 2 bases short and J 10 bases short, with 4 bases between. The CDR3 has 10 amino acids. CDR1 is SGHTS, CDR2 YDEGEE, per germline. CDR3 in DNA: TGTGCCAGCAGCTTCCTAACCATATATTTT. This codes for CASSFLTIYF.

The gene calls are TRBV7-2 and TRBJ2-7; 9 bases line up with TRBD1. V lost 5 bases and J lost 5; bases outside the gene matches: 10. CDR3 length: 15 residues. The germline gives CDR1 SGHTA, CDR2 FQGNSA. The CDR3 loop is CASSPTGTGFNEQYF. The CDR3 nucleotides read TGTGCCAGCAGCCCCACCGGGACAGGGTTCAACGAGCAGTACTTC. The complete variable domain, with remaining parts taken from reference TRBV7-2 and TRBJ2-7, reads GAGVSQSPSNKVTEKGKDVELRCDPISGHTALYWYRQSLGQGLEFLIYFQGNSAPDKSGLPSDRFSAERTGGSVSTLTIQRTQQEDSAVYLCASSPTGTGFNEQYFGPGTRLTVT.

The chain uses TRBV6-6 and TRBJ2-5; TRBD2 aligns across 7 bases. Trimming took 0 bases from V and 0 from J; bases not matched to a gene: 4. There are 16 residues in the CDR3. The germline CDR1 and CDR2 sequences are MNHNY and SVGAGI (reference sequence). CDR3 region: CASSYSVLANQETQYF. The CDR3 bases are TGTGCCAGCAGTTACTCCGTACTAGCGAACCAAGAGACCCAGTACTTC.

The chain carries TRBV27 and TRBJ1-2, with D possibly TRBD1 on 6 matching bases. This CDR3 spans 15 amino acids. Trimming took off 2 bases at V and 1 base at J, with 11 bases between the two ends. The V gene's germline CDR1 is MNHEY and CDR2 SMNVEV (reference sequence). CDR3 loop: CASSLKGQNNYGYTF. In nucleotides, the CDR3 is TGTGCCAGCAGTTTAAAAGGACAGAATAACTATGGCTACACCTTC.